The sequence of this T cell receptor (beta chain) was determined in a study of blood T cell repertoires in COVID-19. Sequencing was performed with immunoSEQ multiplex PCR; in TCRdb, only in-frame clones are kept and a portion is missing. The sample shows 70,000 to 95,000 clones, roughly 78% of them seen only once. Looked up from germline, CDR1 is SGHRS and CDR2 is YFSETQ. The CDR3 spans 15 residues. V gave up 4 bases and J gave up 3 bases; unmatched junction bases: 8. The rearrangement links TRBV5-1 to TRBJ2-7; TRBD1 matches 9 bases. Source material: peripheral blood. This receptor was taken from a man between 60 and 75 years old with COVID-19, enrolled during active disease. The CDR3 DNA reads as TGCGCCAGCAGCGGGGAGGGGACAGGGATCTACGAGCAGTACTTC. Translating gives CASSGEGTGIYEQYF.